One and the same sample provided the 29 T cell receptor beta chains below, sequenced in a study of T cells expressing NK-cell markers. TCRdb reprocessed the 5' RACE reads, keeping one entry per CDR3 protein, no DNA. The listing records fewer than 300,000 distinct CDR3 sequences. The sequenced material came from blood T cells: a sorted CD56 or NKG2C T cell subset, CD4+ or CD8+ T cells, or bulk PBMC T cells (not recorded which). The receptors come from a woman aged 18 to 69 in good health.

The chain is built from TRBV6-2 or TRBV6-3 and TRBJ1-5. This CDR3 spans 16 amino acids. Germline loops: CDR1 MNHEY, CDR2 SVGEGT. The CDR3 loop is CASSPSGLGSNQPQHF.

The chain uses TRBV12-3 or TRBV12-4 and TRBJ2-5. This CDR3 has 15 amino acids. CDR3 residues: CASSYFRTVQETQYF.

The CDR3 loop is CATRSRDSYEQYF. J is TRBJ2-7 and V is TRBV27. The CDR3 has 13 amino acids. CDR1 MNHEY and CDR2 SMNVEV come from the germline V gene (reference sequence).

The CDR3 protein is CASWGQDNTGELFF. The chain links TRBV6-1 to TRBJ2-2; the D call of TRBD1 rests on TCRdb alone, since no DNA is present to check it. Germline CDR1 is MNHNS and CDR2 is SASEGT. The CDR3 contains 14 residues.

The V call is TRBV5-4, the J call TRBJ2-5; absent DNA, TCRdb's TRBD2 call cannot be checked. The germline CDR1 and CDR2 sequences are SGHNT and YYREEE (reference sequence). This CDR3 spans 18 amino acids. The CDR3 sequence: CASSSTWVAGGSQETQYF.

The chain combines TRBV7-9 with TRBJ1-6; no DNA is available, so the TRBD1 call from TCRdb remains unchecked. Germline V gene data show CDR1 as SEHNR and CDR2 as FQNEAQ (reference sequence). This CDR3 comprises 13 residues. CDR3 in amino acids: CASSRTDNSPLHF.

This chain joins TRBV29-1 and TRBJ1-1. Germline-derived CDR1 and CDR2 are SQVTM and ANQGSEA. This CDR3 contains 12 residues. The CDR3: CSGDPGNTEAFF.

The CDR3 spells CSVRNRAPRGEQFF. The chain couples TRBV29-1 to TRBJ2-1; TCRdb calls TRBD1, which cannot be checked without DNA. The CDR3 loop spans 14 amino acids. CDR1 and CDR2 (germline): SQVTM, ANQGSEA.

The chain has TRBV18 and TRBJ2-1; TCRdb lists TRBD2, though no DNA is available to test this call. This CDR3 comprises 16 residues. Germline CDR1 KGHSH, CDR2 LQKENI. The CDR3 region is CASSPPVAGVYNEQFF.

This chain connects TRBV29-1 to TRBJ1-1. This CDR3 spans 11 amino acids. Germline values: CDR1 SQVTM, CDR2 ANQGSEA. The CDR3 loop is CSVGEGTGSFF.

The CDR3 spells CASREGGGRETQYF. This rearrangement joins TRBV6-1 to TRBJ2-5; with no DNA, the TCRdb D assignment of TRBD1 cannot be verified. There are 14 residues in the CDR3. Germline V gene data show CDR1 as MNHNS and CDR2 as SASEGT.

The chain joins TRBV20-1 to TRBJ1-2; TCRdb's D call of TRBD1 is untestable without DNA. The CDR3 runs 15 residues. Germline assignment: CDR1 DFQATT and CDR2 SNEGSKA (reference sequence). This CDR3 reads CSALPATQPNYGYTF.

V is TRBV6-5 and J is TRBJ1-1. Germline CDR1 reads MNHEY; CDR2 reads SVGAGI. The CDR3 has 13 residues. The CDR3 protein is CASSYHQITEAFF.

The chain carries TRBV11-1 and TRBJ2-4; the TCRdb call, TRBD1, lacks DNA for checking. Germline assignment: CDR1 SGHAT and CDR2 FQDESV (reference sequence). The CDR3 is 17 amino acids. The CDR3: CASSLVFGTGGKNIQYF. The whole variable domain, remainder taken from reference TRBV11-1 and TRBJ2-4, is EAEVAQSPRYKITEKSQAVAFWCDPISGHATLYWYRQILGQGPELLVQFQDESVVDDSQLPKDRFSAERLKGVDSTLKIQPAELGDSAMYLCASSLVFGTGGKNIQYFGAGTRLSVL.

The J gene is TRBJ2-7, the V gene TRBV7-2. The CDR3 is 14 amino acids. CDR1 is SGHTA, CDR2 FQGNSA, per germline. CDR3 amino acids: CASSTWPREVEQYF. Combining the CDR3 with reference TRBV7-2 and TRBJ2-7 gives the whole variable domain GAGVSQSPSNKVTEKGKDVELRCDPISGHTALYWYRQSLGQGLEFLIYFQGNSAPDKSGLPSDRFSAERTGGSVSTLTIQRTQQEDSAVYLCASSTWPREVEQYFGPGTRLTVT.

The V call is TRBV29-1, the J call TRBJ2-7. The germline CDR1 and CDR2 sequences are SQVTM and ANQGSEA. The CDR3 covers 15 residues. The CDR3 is CSVATQFSSSYEQYF.

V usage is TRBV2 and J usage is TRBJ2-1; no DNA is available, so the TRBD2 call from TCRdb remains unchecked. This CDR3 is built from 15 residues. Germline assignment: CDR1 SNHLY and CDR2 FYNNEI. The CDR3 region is CASNKLAGGRGEQFF.

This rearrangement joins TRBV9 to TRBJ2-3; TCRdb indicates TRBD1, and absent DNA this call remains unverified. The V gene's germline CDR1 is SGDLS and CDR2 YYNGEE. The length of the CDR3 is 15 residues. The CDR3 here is CASSVVDRETDTQYF.

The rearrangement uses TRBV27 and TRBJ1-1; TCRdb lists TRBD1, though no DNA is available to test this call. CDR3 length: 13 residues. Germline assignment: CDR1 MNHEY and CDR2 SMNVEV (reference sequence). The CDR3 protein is CVGRGPPNTEAFF.

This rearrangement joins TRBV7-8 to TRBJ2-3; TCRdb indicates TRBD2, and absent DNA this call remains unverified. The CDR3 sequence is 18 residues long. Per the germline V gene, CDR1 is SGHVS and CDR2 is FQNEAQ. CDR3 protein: CASSLAGLAGGRTDTQYF.

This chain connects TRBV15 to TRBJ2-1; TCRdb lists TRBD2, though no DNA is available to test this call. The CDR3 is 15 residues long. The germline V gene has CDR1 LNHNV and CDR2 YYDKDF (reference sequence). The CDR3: CATSRDTGLSNEQFF.

CDR3 residues: CASSLDGGRETQYF. The chain employs TRBV5-1 and TRBJ2-5; the D call of TRBD1 rests on TCRdb alone, since no DNA is present to check it. The CDR3 totals 14 residues. The germline gives CDR1 SGHRS, CDR2 YFSETQ.

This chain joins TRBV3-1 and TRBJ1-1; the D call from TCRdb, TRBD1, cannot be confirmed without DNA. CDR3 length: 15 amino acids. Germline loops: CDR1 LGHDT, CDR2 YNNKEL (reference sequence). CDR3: CASSPWVRTNTEAFF. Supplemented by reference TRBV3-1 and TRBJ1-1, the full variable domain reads DTAVSQTPKYLVTQMGNDKSIKCEQNLGHDTMYWYKQDSKKFLKIMFSYNNKELIINETVPNRFSPKSPDKAHLNLHINSLELGDSAVYFCASSPWVRTNTEAFFGQGTRLTVV.

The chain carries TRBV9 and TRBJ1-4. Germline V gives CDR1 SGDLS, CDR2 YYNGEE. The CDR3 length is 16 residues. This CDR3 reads CASSVEWERTTGGLFF. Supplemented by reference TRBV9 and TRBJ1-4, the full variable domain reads DSGVTQTPKHLITATGQRVTLRCSPRSGDLSVYWYQQSLDQGLQFLIQYYNGEERAKGNILERFSAQQFPDLHSELNLSSLELGDSALYFCASSVEWERTTGGLFFGSGTQLSVL.

The CDR3 loop is CASRPDRGRGTQYF. The chain recombines TRBV11-1 with TRBJ2-5; TCRdb indicates TRBD1, and absent DNA this call remains unverified. CDR3 size: 14 residues. Germline V CDR1 and CDR2: SGHAT, FQDESV (reference sequence).

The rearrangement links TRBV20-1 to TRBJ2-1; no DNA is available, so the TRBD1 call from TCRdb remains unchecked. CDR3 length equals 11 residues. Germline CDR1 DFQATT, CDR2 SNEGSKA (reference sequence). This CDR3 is CSGSGDNEQFF.

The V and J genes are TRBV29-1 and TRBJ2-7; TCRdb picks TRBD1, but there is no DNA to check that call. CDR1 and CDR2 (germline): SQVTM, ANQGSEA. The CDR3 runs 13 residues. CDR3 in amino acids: CSVDRGRDDEQYF.

CDR3 sequence reads: CSARKAIRGDTQYF. The chain has TRBV20-1 and TRBJ2-3; TCRdb designates TRBD2, a call that cannot be tested without DNA. Germline CDR1 DFQATT, CDR2 SNEGSKA (reference sequence). The CDR3 is 14 amino acids.

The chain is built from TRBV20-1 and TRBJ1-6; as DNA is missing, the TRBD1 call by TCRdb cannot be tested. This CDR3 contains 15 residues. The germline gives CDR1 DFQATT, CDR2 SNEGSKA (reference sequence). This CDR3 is CSARTDRSDHSPLHF.